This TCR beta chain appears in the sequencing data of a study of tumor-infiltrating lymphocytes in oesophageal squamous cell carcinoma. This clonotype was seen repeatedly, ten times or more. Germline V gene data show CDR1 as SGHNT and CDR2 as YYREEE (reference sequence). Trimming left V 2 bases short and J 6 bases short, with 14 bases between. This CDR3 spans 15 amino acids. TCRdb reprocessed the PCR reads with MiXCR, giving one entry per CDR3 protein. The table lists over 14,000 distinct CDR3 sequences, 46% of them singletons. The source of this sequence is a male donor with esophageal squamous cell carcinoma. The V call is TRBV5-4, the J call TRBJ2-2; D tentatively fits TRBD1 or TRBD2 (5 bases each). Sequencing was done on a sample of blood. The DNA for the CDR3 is TGTGCCAGCAGCTTCGAAAGGGGAGCTGCCGGGGAGCTGTTTTTT. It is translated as CASSFERGAAGELFF.